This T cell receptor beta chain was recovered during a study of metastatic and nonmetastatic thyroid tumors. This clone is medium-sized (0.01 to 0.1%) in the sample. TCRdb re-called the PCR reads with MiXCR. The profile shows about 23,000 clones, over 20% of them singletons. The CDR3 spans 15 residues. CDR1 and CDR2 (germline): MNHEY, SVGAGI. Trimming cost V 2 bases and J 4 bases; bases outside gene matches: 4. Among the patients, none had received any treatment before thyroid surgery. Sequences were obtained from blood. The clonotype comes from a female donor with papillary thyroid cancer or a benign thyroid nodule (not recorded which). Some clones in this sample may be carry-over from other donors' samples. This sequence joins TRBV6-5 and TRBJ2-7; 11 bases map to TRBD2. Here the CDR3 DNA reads TGTGCCAGCAGTTACGGGACTAGCGGAACATACGAGCAGTACTTC. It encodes CASSYGTSGTYEQYF.